The 8 T cell receptor beta chains in this list originate from one sample, sequenced in a study of blood T cell repertoires in COVID-19. Assay used: immunoSEQ multiplex PCR; TCRdb lists only in-frame clones, some missing. The sample has over 60,000 clones, 85% seen once. What was sequenced was peripheral blood. The receptors were sampled from a woman older than 75 with active or convalescent COVID-19.

V gene TRBV2 combines with J gene TRBJ2-3, with 9 positions matching TRBD2. CDR1 and CDR2 from the germline V gene are SNHLY and FYNNEI. CDR3 length equals 14 residues. The V and J ends lost 5 bases and 1 base, in that order; junction bases with no gene match: 1. The CDR3 sequence is CASSWTSGTDTQYF. For the CDR3, the DNA is TGTGCCAGCAGTTGGACTAGCGGCACAGATACGCAGTATTTT.

The CDR3 loop is CAIRPLTGISNQPQHF. Written as DNA, the CDR3 is TGTGCCATCAGACCCTTAACAGGGATTAGTAATCAGCCCCAGCATTTT. This sequence joins TRBV10-3 and TRBJ1-5; D possibly corresponds to TRBD1 (6 bases). Looked up from germline, CDR1 is ENHRY and CDR2 is SYGVKD. The CDR3 is 16 amino acids. V was cut by 6 bases and J by 4 bases, with 19 bases left in between.

V gene TRBV7-8 combines with J gene TRBJ2-3; tentative D call: TRBD2 (6 bases). Germline V gene sequence: CDR1 SGHVS, CDR2 FQNEAQ. The V end was cut by 5 bases, the J end by 6 bases, with 9 bases between. The CDR3 consists of 12 residues. Written as DNA, the CDR3 is TGTGCCAGCAGCCGAACTAGCGATACGCAGTATTTT. It is translated as CASSRTSDTQYF.

This clone is categorized as medium-sized (0.01 to 0.1%). A read error may produce the germline difference seen at one junction end. This chain connects TRBV5-1 to TRBJ1-5; the D gene is possibly TRBD1 (5 bases). CDR3 length: 11 amino acids. Germline V gene lookup returns CDR1 SGHRS and CDR2 YFSETQ. The CDR3 region is CPSRGDQPQHF. DNA for the CDR3: TGCCCCAGTCGGGGGGACCAGCCCCAGCATTTT. Based on the CDR3 plus reference TRBV5-1 and TRBJ1-5, the full variable domain is KAGVTQTPRYLIKTRGQQVTLSCSPISGHRSVSWYQQTPGQGLQFLFEYFSETQRNKGNFPGRFSGRQFSNSRSEMNVSTLELGDSALYLCPSRGDQPQHFGDGTRLSIL.

The chain recombines TRBV11-2 with TRBJ2-7; 7 nucleotides match TRBD1. Germline V gene sequence: CDR1 SGHAT, CDR2 FQNNGV. V lost 5 bases to trimming and J lost 3 bases; unmatched junction nucleotides: 7. CDR3 length: 14 residues. The CDR3 nucleotides read TGTGCCAGCAGCCCCCGACAGGGTAGCTACGAGCAGTACTTC. It codes for CASSPRQGSYEQYF.

The chain is built from TRBV9 and TRBJ2-2, with 10 positions matching TRBD1. Germline-derived CDR1 and CDR2 are SGDLS and YYNGEE. J gave up 6 bases and V 4 bases, and 6 bases lay outside the gene matches. This CDR3 has 15 amino acids. The CDR3 sequence: CASSTGTGVPGELFF. The CDR3 nucleotides read TGTGCCAGCAGCACCGGGACAGGGGTTCCCGGGGAGCTGTTTTTT.

The J gene is TRBJ1-6, the V gene TRBV28; possibly TRBD1 for D (5 bases). V lost 8 bases to trimming and J lost 4 bases, with 15 bases between them. This CDR3 comprises 15 residues. The V gene's germline CDR1 is MDHEN and CDR2 SYDVKM. CDR3 loop: CASGIGDYYNSPLHF. The DNA for the CDR3 is TGTGCCAGCGGGATAGGGGATTATTATAATTCACCCCTCCACTTT.

The rearrangement links TRBV7-9 to TRBJ2-1, with unresolved D. The CDR3 has 11 amino acids. Trimming took 5 bases from V and 7 from J, leaving 6 bases between them. Germline CDR1 reads SEHNR; CDR2 reads FQNEAQ (reference sequence). DNA for the CDR3: TGTGCCAGCAGCGTCCTTAATGAGCAGTTCTTC. Amino acids: CASSVLNEQFF.